This TCR beta chain was recovered during a study of blood T cell repertoires in COVID-19 (TCRdb year 2020). Broadly, across the study: Collaborator samples came from the United States, Italy and Spain and covered acute and convalescent phases of COVID-19. The material from the prospective study consisted of cDNA or gDNA derived from T cells, B-cell-depleted T cells, or PBMCs. The dataset comprised deeply sampled blood TCRbeta repertoires from subjects exposed to, actively infected with, or recovered from COVID-19. A freely available public database, intended as a resource for researchers studying the immune response to SARS-CoV-2, is where the repertoires were released. Samples came from the ongoing ImmuneRACE study (first 160 participants) plus 1,254 subjects from 6 global collaborators. The sample metadata nearly always contained a de-identified subject ID, COVID-19 status, age in years and sex. Where available, HLA class I and class II types were taken from metadata supplied by the sample provider and were not determined by assay-based typing.

Note on this clone: The clone's antigen remains unknown. Base qualities were left out, and no much larger clone turns up one base away.

TCRbeta CDR3 regions were amplified from genomic DNA using the immunoSEQ Assay, a bias-controlled multiplex PCR. The study's processing was this. The number of nucleated cells in each sample was estimated by amplification of reference gene primers within the assay. To quantify the absolute abundance of each unique TCRbeta CDR3 rearrangement, sequence reads were collapsed and filtered. For each sample, productive Simpson clonality was calculated as the square root of Simpson's diversity index over productive rearrangements. TCRdb limited this immuneACCESS table to in-frame rearrangements with V and J called. A share of clones is missing; checked studies link under half to unresolved V genes, and the rest is unexplained. The DNA gave D and trimming, while V, J and clone size come from that table. The sample data list tens of thousands of clones, and 80% to 90% of these were observed just once. The ten largest make up 1% to 1.5% of the sample.

The trim is 2 bases for V and 3 bases for J, with a gap of 12 bases between the germline ends. CDR3 length: 16 amino acids, cysteine to phenylalanine. CDR3 DNA is the only sequence kept; it has 48 bases, read in frame from the first base. CDR1 and CDR2 are read off the germline V gene as SGHDT and YYEEEE. Collaborating institutions collected whole blood in K2EDTA tubes following their own protocols. For TCRbeta analysis, collaborators shipped samples as frozen whole blood, isolated PBMCs, or DNA extracted from either of those sample types. The study at large found these results: The amount of clinical and demographic metadata varied by source and participant and was provided uncurated.

The specimen was peripheral blood. This receptor was identified in a woman aged 40 to 50 with acute or convalescent COVID-19. Here the chain combines TRBV5-6 and TRBJ2-6; the D region possibly corresponds to TRBD1 (5 bases align). In nucleotides, the sequence is TGTGCCAGCAGCTTTCTGGGGCCGTATGGGGCCAACGTCCTGACTTTC. This gives the protein CASSFLGPYGANVLTF. Full variable domain (CDR3 extended with the reference TRBV5-6 and TRBJ2-6 proteins): DAGVTQSPTHLIKTRGQQVTLRCSPKSGHDTVSWYQQALGQGPQFIFQYYEEEERQRGNFPDRFSGHQFPNYSSELNVNALLLGDSALYLCASSFLGPYGANVLTFGAGSRLTVL.